This T cell receptor beta chain comes out of a study of low-dose radiotherapy and immunotherapy resistance in tumors. Study at large: While receiving nivolumab 240 mg every two weeks, patients also received ipilimumab 1 mg/kg every six weeks, both intravenously. Each two-week cycle included intravenous cyclophosphamide 200 mg/m2, given one day before radiation and immunotherapy.

This clonotype was recorded at least ten times. With TRAV- and TRBV-specific primers, first-strand cDNA was made, covering the alpha and beta chains. TCRs were put through 20 PCR cycles of amplification with Phusion. A constant-region primer and the V-primer adapter served as the primer pair. One entry per CDR3 protein, called by TCRdb with MiXCR from the reads. The data show 85,000 to 95,000 distinct CDR3 sequences, about 20% seen once. This sample's time point: after trial treatment. Treatment defined: LDRT plus nivolumab, ipilimumab, low-dose cyclophosphamide and aspirin (RACIN trial). As their treatment, donors received nivolumab, ipilimumab, aspirin, low-dose cyclophosphamide and low-dose radiotherapy. As a condition of eligibility, patients had advanced solid tumors lacking tumor-infiltrating lymphocytes. CDR1 is MNHNS, CDR2 SASEGT, per germline. V lost 8 bases, J lost 6 bases, and 10 bases lay in between. This CDR3 has 11 residues.

Here the sequenced sample was PBMCs, taken after low-dose radiotherapy plus immunotherapy. The V and J genes are TRBV6-1 and TRBJ1-2; D gene unclear. This TCR came from a female donor with ovarian cancer. CDR3 nucleotides: TGTGCCAGCCGACGGATCAATGGCTACACCTTC. Its protein is CASRRINGYTF.